These 9 T cell receptor beta chains originate from one sample sequenced in a study of shared clonotypes between healthy human individuals. Libraries were prepared by immunoSEQ multiplex PCR; TCRdb keeps only in-frame clonotypes and omits some of them. The repertoire holds about 340,000 clones, with more than 60% as singletons. Sequencing was carried out using memory CD4+ T cells sorted from blood. Subset in this sample: CD45RA-negative fraction. These TCRs come from a man aged 30 to 45 in good health.

This chain links TRBV11-2 with TRBJ2-1; 12 nucleotides line up with TRBD2. The V and J ends lost 5 bases and 6 bases, in that order; junction bases with no gene match: 5. Looked up from germline, CDR1 is SGHAT and CDR2 is FQNNGV. The CDR3 extends over 15 amino acids. The CDR3 here is CASSLGTSGRNEQFF. The CDR3 DNA sequence: TGTGCCAGCAGCCTGGGGACTAGCGGGCGCAATGAGCAGTTCTTC.

V usage is TRBV7-8 and J usage is TRBJ2-7; 8 bases line up with TRBD1. The V gene's germline CDR1 is SGHVS and CDR2 FQNEAQ. The CDR3 has 16 amino acids. J was trimmed by 3 bases and V by 4 bases; bases with no gene match: 11. The CDR3 nucleotides are TGTGCCAGCAGCTCCACATGGGGGACAGGACTCTACGAGCAGTACTTC. Encoded protein: CASSSTWGTGLYEQYF.

This rearrangement joins TRBV19 to TRBJ2-6; D possibly corresponds to TRBD2 (6 bases). CDR3 length equals 16 residues. Trimming pared 6 bases from V and 0 bases from J, leaving 12 bases between. CDR1 LNHDA and CDR2 SQIVND come from the germline V gene (reference sequence). The CDR3 region is CASRMPGDSGANVLTF. The DNA of the CDR3 is TGTGCCAGTAGAATGCCGGGGGACTCTGGGGCCAACGTCCTGACTTTC.

This clone was counted between two and nine times. The J gene is TRBJ2-1, the V gene TRBV7-7; D is undetermined. Germline V gene data show CDR1 as SSHAT and CDR2 as FNYEAQ (reference sequence). The CDR3 length is 14 residues. V lost 5 bases and J 0 bases, leaving 8 bases between the germline ends. CDR3 DNA sequence: TGTGCCAGCAGCCCCCTACCCTCCTACAATGAGCAGTTCTTC. Residues: CASSPLPSYNEQFF.

The rearrangement links TRBV7-8 to TRBJ2-7; D may be TRBD1 (7 bases). Trimming took 5 bases from V and 4 from J, leaving 15 bases between them. This CDR3 comprises 14 residues. Germline-derived CDR1 and CDR2 are SGHVS and FQNEAQ. This CDR3 reads CASSPRRGAYEQYF. The CDR3 DNA reads TGTGCCAGCAGCCCCCGCAGGGGGGCGTACGAGCAGTACTTC.

The chain joins TRBV6-1 to TRBJ2-5; no definite D call. Near its end, the DNA agrees better with TRBJ2-7, so the J call may be wrong. CDR1 is MNHNS, CDR2 SASEGT, per germline. The CDR3 spans 14 residues. As DNA, the CDR3 is TGTGCCAGCAGTGAAGTGGTCCGCTCCTACGAGCAGTACTTC. Its protein is CASSEVVRSYEQYF.

The table lists this clone with a few counts. The genes are TRBV27 and TRBJ2-6; unclear D gene. This CDR3 has 17 residues. CDR1 MNHEY and CDR2 SMNVEV come from the germline V gene (reference sequence). The V gene lost 3 bases and the J gene lost 0 bases, with 12 bases spanning the gap. CDR3 nucleotides: TGTGCCAGCAGTTTCCAGGTTTCGGCCTCTGGGGCCAACGTCCTGACTTTC. It specifies CASSFQVSASGANVLTF.

The gene calls are TRBV5-1 and TRBJ2-7, with D maybe TRBD2 (6 bases). Germline CDR1 and CDR2: SGHRS and YFSETQ. The CDR3 runs 14 residues. Trimming cost V 0 bases and J 3 bases, with 10 bases left between them. CDR3 protein: CASSLELADYEQYF. Written as DNA, the CDR3 is TGCGCCAGCAGCTTGGAGTTAGCGGACTACGAGCAGTACTTC.

This clone was detected only once. This chain links TRBV7-3 with TRBJ2-2; D call uncertain. Germline lookup yields CDR1 SGHTA and CDR2 FQGTGA. The CDR3 is 11 amino acids. The germline V and J ends were trimmed by 4 bases and 7 bases, with 4 bases remaining between them. The chain's CDR3 is CASSSGGELFF. In DNA form, the CDR3 reads TGTGCCAGCAGCTCGGGCGGGGAGCTGTTTTTT. The whole variable domain, filled in from reference TRBV7-3 and TRBJ2-2, reads GAGVSQTPSNKVTEKGKYVELRCDPISGHTALYWYRQSLGQGPEFLIYFQGTGAADDSGLPNDRFFAVRPEGSVSTLKIQRTERGDSAVYLCASSSGGELFFGEGSRLTVL.